The next 4 T cell receptor beta chains were all read from a single sample in a study of regulatory dendritic cells for organ transplantation. Libraries were prepared by immunoSEQ multiplex PCR; TCRdb keeps only in-frame clonotypes and omits some of them. The sample lists under 40,000 clones; approximately 90% were seen once. The sequenced sample consisted of naive CD8+ T cells from blood. Documented subset: CD45RA+ naive T cells. Source of these receptors: a human donor in good health.

The J gene is TRBJ2-7, the V gene TRBV9; 10 bases match TRBD2. Germline loops: CDR1 SGDLS, CDR2 YYNGEE. This CDR3 is built from 15 residues. V trimming: 1 base; J trimming: 3 bases; junction bases outside the gene matches: 4. CDR3 sequence reads: CASSVNLAGVYEQYF. Written as DNA, the CDR3 is TGTGCCAGCAGCGTAAATCTAGCGGGGGTCTACGAGCAGTACTTC.

Regarding this clone: The sample carries other DNA sequences with the same CDR3. The chain couples TRBV4-3 to TRBJ1-5, with 11 positions matching TRBD1. The V gene end was trimmed by 0 bases and the J gene end by 4 bases; junction bases not matched to a gene: 5. The germline V gene encodes CDR1 LGHNA and CDR2 YSLEER. The CDR3 runs 17 residues. The CDR3 bases are TGCGCCAGCAGCCAAGATTGGGGACAGGGGGGGAATCAGCCCCAGCATTTT. This sequence encodes CASSQDWGQGGNQPQHF.

The genes are TRBV6-5 and TRBJ2-2, with D unresolved. Looked up from germline, CDR1 is MNHEY and CDR2 is SVGAGI. CDR3 size: 13 residues. Deletions cut 5 bases from V and 9 bases from J, with 13 bases between. The CDR3 nucleotides read TGTGCCAGCAGTAAAAAAGGCTTCCGGGAGCTGTTTTTT. It yields the protein CASSKKGFRELFF.

The rearrangement joins TRBV9 to TRBJ2-1; no clear D gene. The CDR3 contains 14 residues. Germline V gene lookup returns CDR1 SGDLS and CDR2 YYNGEE. The ends were cut back, 4 bases at V and 2 bases at J, with 10 bases in the middle. CDR3 coding DNA: TGTGCCAGCAGCACCCCCCCAGCCTACAATGAGCAGTTCTTC. Its protein product is CASSTPPAYNEQFF.